The rows below give T cell receptor beta chains drawn from one sample of a study of blood T cell repertoires in COVID-19. The method was immunoSEQ multiplex PCR; TCRdb's version includes in-frame clones alone and lacks a portion of them. This table holds roughly 200,000 clones, around 80% found once. The sample comprised peripheral blood. The receptors were sampled from a woman between 40 and 50 years old with COVID-19, enrolled during active disease. Each CDR3 is given with its conserved first and last residue.

j_call: TRBJ1-3; v_call: TRBV4-1; cdr3_aa: CASRPTGSGNTIYF
j_call: TRBJ1-2; v_call: TRBV5-4; cdr3_aa: CASSSGDRGWQGYTF
j_call: TRBJ1-5; v_call: TRBV7-8; cdr3_aa: CASSLTSVQPQHF
j_call: TRBJ1-6; v_call: TRBV5-8; cdr3_aa: CASSDWSGGNSPLHF
j_call: TRBJ2-1; v_call: TRBV7-2; cdr3_aa: CASSLKGRVNEQFF
j_call: TRBJ2-5; v_call: TRBV5-8; cdr3_aa: CASSTPAGKETQYF
j_call: TRBJ2-7; v_call: TRBV29-1; cdr3_aa: CSARDRGGYEQYF
j_call: TRBJ1-1; v_call: TRBV7-2; cdr3_aa: CASSLEWRVKAFF
j_call: TRBJ1-1; v_call: TRBV28; cdr3_aa: CASSFSEAFF
j_call: TRBJ2-7; v_call: TRBV10-3; cdr3_aa: CAISDPLFLHEQYF
j_call: TRBJ1-5; v_call: TRBV2; cdr3_aa: CASRSGVSNQPQHF
j_call: TRBJ2-5; v_call: TRBV19; cdr3_aa: CASTRRAGSQETQYF
j_call: TRBJ1-1; v_call: TRBV11-2; cdr3_aa: CASSFSGFSNTEAFF
j_call: TRBJ2-1; v_call: TRBV4-2; cdr3_aa: CASSHPLSNEQFF
j_call: TRBJ2-7; v_call: TRBV27; cdr3_aa: CASSSTYVAEDHEQYF
j_call: TRBJ2-4; v_call: TRBV7-2; cdr3_aa: CASSLKVGGSGKNIQYF
j_call: TRBJ1-2; v_call: TRBV2; cdr3_aa: CATGDSDYGYTF